Only one count was recorded for the clone carrying this T cell receptor beta chain. Its cognate antigen is unknown. TCRdb's copy holds only in-frame clones and misses some; the assay was immunoSEQ multiplex PCR. The sample yields tens of thousands of clones, 80% to 90% seen once. The record originates from a study of T cell responses to AZD1222 COVID-19 vaccine. Study-wide points: Among spike-specific TCRs, nearly half reportedly target unmutated variant regions.

Germline CDR1 is PRHDT and CDR2 is FYEKMQ (reference sequence). Trimming cost V 3 bases and J 2 bases; bases outside gene matches: 8. The CDR3 length is 16 residues. The genes are TRBV13 and TRBJ2-7, with 9 bases matching TRBD1. The sequences come from peripheral blood, collected on day 0 of AZD1222 vaccination. The receptor was derived from an adult in good health. CDR3 loop: CASSFGPGTGTYEQYF. CDR3 DNA sequence: TGTGCCAGCAGCTTCGGCCCCGGGACAGGGACCTACGAGCAGTACTTC.